Listed below are T cell receptor beta chains from one sample, sequenced in a study of cytomegalovirus exposure and HLA in healthy donors. The method was immunoSEQ multiplex PCR; TCRdb's version includes in-frame clones alone and lacks a portion of them. The table shows about 250,000 clones, with around 87% occurring only once. The sequenced sample consisted of PBMCs. The receptors were gathered from a man between 18 and 35 years old in good health and CMV-seronegative. CDR3s include the opening cysteine and the closing phenylalanine or tryptophan. The order of the fields is clone size, D gene, J gene, CDR3 length, V gene, CDR3 protein, CDR3 DNA. A D gene is named only where the DNA matches it firmly. Only part of the rows carry a size: once, few, many, or a class if the clone is expanded.

. . TRBJ2-3 16 TRBV7-8 CASSFISPTIGQPQYF TGTGCCAGCAGCTTTATTAGCCCCACCATAGGACAGCCGCAGTATTTT
. . TRBJ2-4 15 TRBV5-1 CASSLAAGAQNIQYF TGCGCCAGCAGCTTGGCCGCAGGGGCCCAAAACATTCAGTACTTC
. . TRBJ2-7 11 TRBV20-1 CSARDISEQYF TGCAGTGCTAGAGACATTTCCGAGCAGTACTTC
. TRBD2 TRBJ2-7 15 TRBV5-6 CASSLSSGRGYEQYF TGTGCCAGCAGCTTGTCTAGCGGAAGAGGCTACGAGCAGTACTTC
once . TRBJ1-1 15 TRBV28 CASQIGGSGPTEAFF TGTGCCAGCCAGATCGGGGGGAGCGGGCCCACTGAAGCTTTCTTT
. TRBD2 TRBJ2-1 15 TRBV4-1 CASSQGLAAYNEQFF TGCGCCAGCAGCCAAGGCCTAGCGGCTTACAATGAGCAGTTCTTC
once TRBD1 TRBJ1-5 16 TRBV7-8 CASSPGQGPVNQPQHF TGTGCCAGCAGCCCGGGACAGGGGCCAGTCAATCAGCCCCAGCATTTT
. . TRBJ1-5 15 TRBV28 CASSFDFQGNQPQHF TGTGCCAGCAGTTTCGACTTCCAGGGGAATCAGCCCCAGCATTTT
. . TRBJ2-7 16 TRBV7-9 CASSPRQGTLSYEQYF TGTGCCAGCAGCCCCCGGCAGGGCACCCTCTCCTACGAGCAGTACTTC
. . TRBJ1-4 14 TRBV28 CASSLVGGDEKLFF TGTGCCAGCAGTTTAGTCGGGGGAGACGAAAAACTGTTTTTT
. TRBD1 TRBJ2-7 16 TRBV5-1 CASSWGPQGAQNEQYF TGCGCCAGCAGCTGGGGGCCACAGGGGGCACAAAACGAGCAGTACTTC
. . TRBJ2-7 13 TRBV10-2 CASRDYSSYEQYF TGCGCCAGCAGGGACTACTCCTCCTACGAGCAGTACTTC
. . TRBJ2-1 15 TRBV2 CASSGGGRAYNEQFF TGTGCCAGCAGTGGGGGGGGCAGGGCATACAATGAGCAGTTCTTC
. TRBD2 TRBJ2-7 15 TRBV2 CASRGLAGGYYEQYF TGTGCCAGCAGGGGACTAGCCGGGGGCTACTACGAGCAGTACTTC
. TRBD2 TRBJ2-1 19 TRBV7-3 CASSLGPYPGTSGPNEQFF TGTGCCAGCAGCTTAGGCCCCTACCCCGGGACTAGCGGGCCGAATGAGCAGTTCTTC
. TRBD1 TRBJ1-1 17 TRBV9 CASSVGALGQGYTEAFF TGTGCCAGCAGCGTAGGTGCGTTGGGACAGGGCTACACTGAAGCTTTCTTT
. . TRBJ2-1 12 TRBV6-6 CASSYTGDEQFF TGTGCCAGCAGTTACACCGGGGATGAGCAGTTCTTC
. TRBD1 TRBJ2-3 14 TRBV27 CASSQDRGGNTQYF TGTGCCAGCAGCCAGGACAGGGGAGGAAATACGCAGTATTTT
. . TRBJ1-3 15 TRBV15 CATSRDRGGGNTIYF TGTGCCACCAGCAGAGACAGGGGTGGGGGAAACACCATATATTTT
. TRBD2 TRBJ2-5 14 TRBV27 CASSFGTRRETQYF TGTGCCAGCAGTTTTGGGACTAGAAGAGAGACCCAGTACTTC
. . TRBJ2-1 15 TRBV5-4 CASSRGSPDRGEQFF TGTGCCAGCAGCCGAGGATCCCCCGATCGGGGTGAGCAGTTCTTC